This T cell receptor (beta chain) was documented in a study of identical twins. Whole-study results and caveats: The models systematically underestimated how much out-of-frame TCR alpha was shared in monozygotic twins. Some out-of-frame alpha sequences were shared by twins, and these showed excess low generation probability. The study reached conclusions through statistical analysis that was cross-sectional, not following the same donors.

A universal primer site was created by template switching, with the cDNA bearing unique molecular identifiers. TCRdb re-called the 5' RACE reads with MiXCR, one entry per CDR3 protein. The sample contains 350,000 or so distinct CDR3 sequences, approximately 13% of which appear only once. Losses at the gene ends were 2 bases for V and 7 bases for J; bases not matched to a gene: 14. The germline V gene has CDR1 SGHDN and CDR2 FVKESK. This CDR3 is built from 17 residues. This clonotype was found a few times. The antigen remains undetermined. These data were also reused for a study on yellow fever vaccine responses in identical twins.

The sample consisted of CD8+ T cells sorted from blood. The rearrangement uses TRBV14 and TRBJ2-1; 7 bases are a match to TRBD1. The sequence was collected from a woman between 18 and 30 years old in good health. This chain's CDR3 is CASSQIIRQGATNEQFF. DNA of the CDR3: TGTGCCAGCAGCCAAATAATCAGACAGGGTGCGACGAATGAGCAGTTCTTC.